Following are 21 T cell receptor beta chains from one sample sequenced in a study of human T cells and chemical hapten exposure (dated by TCRdb to about 2021). The library came from RACE. Sequencer: NextSeq 500. TCRdb passed the public sequencing reads through fastp at Q25 and MiXCR, retaining productive beta sequences. One record per CDR3 amino acid sequence lists the most common genes and DNA. Within this sample are some 180,000 distinct CDR3 sequences, with under 25% of them counted one time only. The ten most abundant clones make up under 7.5% of the sample. The time point label on this specimen signifies: patch test 1, 2 weeks after DPC sensitization. The sample's treatment or condition label is to be understood as: therapeutic diphenylcyclopropenone sensitization with weekly scalp DPC. Specimen: whole blood, collected in connection with sensitization to the hapten diphenylcyclopropenone (DPC). These receptor sequences come from a woman aged 50 to 60 with alopecia areata. Some clones in this sample may be carry-over from other donors' samples.

This clonotype was picked up a small number of times. This chain joins TRBV29-1 and TRBJ1-2; possible D gene TRBD1, 6 bases. CDR1 is SQVTM, CDR2 ANQGSEA, per germline. The V gene lost 4 bases and the J gene lost 6 bases, with 18 bases spanning the gap. The CDR3 has 14 amino acids. The CDR3 is CSVARRLTGNGYTF. The CDR3 DNA follows: TGCAGCGTTGCCCGACGACTTACAGGGAATGGCTACACCTTC.

In its sample, this clonotype was seen a few times. The gene calls are TRBV6-6 and TRBJ2-1, with 12 nucleotides matching TRBD2. The germline gives CDR1 MNHNY, CDR2 SVGAGI (reference sequence). This CDR3 spans 16 amino acids. V dropped 6 bases and J dropped 6; count of bases not matched to a gene: 9. The DNA of the CDR3 is TGTGCCAGCAGCGAGACTAGCGGGAGAATTGGCAATGAGCAGTTCTTC. This translates into CASSETSGRIGNEQFF.

The rearrangement joins TRBV18 to TRBJ1-5; maybe TRBD1 (5 bases). The CDR3 is 15 residues long. Germline CDR1 KGHSH, CDR2 LQKENI. Trimming took 3 bases from V and 1 from J, leaving 10 bases between them. The CDR3 region is CASSPQGLSNQPQHF. The CDR3 nucleotides read TGTGCCAGCTCACCCCAGGGATTAAGCAATCAGCCCCAGCATTTT. Full variable domain (missing parts from reference TRBV18 and TRBJ1-5): NAGVMQNPRHLVRRRGQEARLRCSPMKGHSHVYWYRQLPEEGLKFMVYLQKENIIDESGMPKERFSAEFPKEGPSILRIQQVVRGDSAAYFCASSPQGLSNQPQHFGDGTRLSIL.

The chain is built from TRBV4-2 and TRBJ2-1; TRBD2 matches 10 bases. The CDR3 has 14 residues. V gave up 0 bases and J gave up 10 bases; unmatched junction bases: 3. Per the germline V gene, CDR1 is LGHNA and CDR2 is YNFKEQ. The CDR3 nucleotides are TGTGCCAGCAGCCAAGAGGGTAGCGGGGGGGAGCAGTTCTTC. Protein product: CASSQEGSGGEQFF.

This clonotype was seen many times. J is TRBJ2-1 and V is TRBV12-3 or TRBV12-4; a weak D match, TRBD2 (5 bases). There are 11 residues in the CDR3. V lost 3 bases and J 9 bases, leaving 6 bases between the germline ends. The CDR3 DNA reads TGTGCCAGCAGTTTTAGCGTTGAGCAGTTCTTC. This translates into CASSFSVEQFF.

This clonotype was observed a few times. This chain uses TRBV10-3 with TRBJ2-5, with D hard to call. V was pared by 6 bases and J by 2 bases, with 10 bases between. The CDR3 totals 13 residues. Germline-derived CDR1 and CDR2 are ENHRY and SYGVKD. CDR3 coding DNA: TGTGCCATCAGCTATCAGTCGCAAGAGACCCAGTACTTC. Translating gives CAISYQSQETQYF.

This clonotype was recorded only once. This chain uses TRBV20-1 with TRBJ2-5, with 9 bases matching TRBD1. Germline V gives CDR1 DFQATT, CDR2 SNEGSKA (reference sequence). Losses at the gene ends were 5 bases for V and 4 bases for J; bases not matched to a gene: 5. The CDR3 runs to 13 residues. This CDR3 is CSAPGQGAETQYF. The CDR3, as DNA: TGCAGTGCTCCGGGACAGGGAGCAGAGACCCAGTACTTC.

The genes are TRBV4-2 and TRBJ2-1; D not resolved. The CDR3 runs 14 residues. Germline V gene sequence: CDR1 LGHNA, CDR2 YNFKEQ. V dropped 0 bases and J dropped 4 bases, with 7 bases sitting between them. The CDR3 loop reads CASSQEARYNEQFF. Written as DNA, the CDR3 is TGTGCCAGCAGCCAAGAAGCGAGGTACAATGAGCAGTTCTTC.

The V and J genes are TRBV12-3 or TRBV12-4 and TRBJ2-3, with TRBD2 matching 10 bases. V lost 6 bases, J lost 4 bases, and 13 bases stayed unmatched. This CDR3 contains 17 residues. CDR3 sequence reads: CASSTSGRGSRADTQYF. CDR3 DNA sequence: TGTGCCAGCAGCACAAGCGGGAGGGGCTCCAGGGCAGATACGCAGTATTTT.

The sample holds many counts of this clonotype. The chain carries TRBV20-1 and TRBJ1-5; no firm D call. V was trimmed by 1 base and J by 0 bases, leaving 10 bases between them. This CDR3 is built from 15 residues. Germline lookup yields CDR1 DFQATT and CDR2 SNEGSKA (reference sequence). CDR3 protein: CSARGPGSSNQPQHF. The DNA of the CDR3 is TGCAGTGCTAGAGGCCCAGGTAGTAGCAATCAGCCCCAGCATTTT.

This chain links TRBV30 with TRBJ2-5; TRBD2 matches 12 bases. CDR1 is GTSNPN and CDR2 is SVGIG in the germline V gene (reference sequence). This CDR3 region has 18 residues. Unmatched junction bases numbered 12, after V lost 1 base and J lost 3 bases. The CDR3 sequence: CAWSELAGGPGLEETQYF. CDR3 coding DNA: TGTGCCTGGAGTGAGCTAGCGGGAGGGCCAGGTCTGGAAGAGACCCAGTACTTC.

This clonotype was seen ten or more times. This rearrangement joins TRBV3-1 to TRBJ2-1; no firm D call. The CDR3 covers 13 residues. From germline, CDR1 is LGHDT and CDR2 YNNKEL (reference sequence). V lost 1 base and J lost 7, with 8 bases in between. The chain's CDR3 is CASSQVSGNEQFF. The CDR3 DNA is TGTGCCAGCAGCCAAGTCTCCGGGAATGAGCAGTTCTTC.

This clonotype was detected a few times. The chain uses TRBV20-1 and TRBJ2-3; D may be TRBD1 (6 bases). The V gene lost 4 bases and the J gene lost 5 bases, with 13 bases spanning the gap. The CDR3 extends over 13 amino acids. Germline V gene data show CDR1 as DFQATT and CDR2 as SNEGSKA (reference sequence). The CDR3, as DNA: TGCAGTGCTAATGTTGGGGGCATAGATACGCAGTATTTT. It yields the protein CSANVGGIDTQYF.

Only a few counts were recorded for this clonotype. The V and J genes are TRBV20-1 and TRBJ2-3; D uncertain. This CDR3 comprises 15 residues. Trimming left V 1 base short and J 5 bases short, with 16 bases between. Germline values: CDR1 DFQATT, CDR2 SNEGSKA (reference sequence). CDR3 DNA: TGCAGTGCTAGAGTCTTTCGACGAGCAGGAGATACGCAGTATTTT. This codes for CSARVFRRAGDTQYF.

In this sample, this clonotype turned up a few times. This chain uses TRBV11-3 with TRBJ2-3, with D possibly TRBD2 on 7 matching bases. The V and J ends lost 3 bases and 3 bases respectively, with 10 bases between them. The CDR3 loop spans 14 amino acids. Germline V gene sequence: CDR1 SGHNT, CDR2 YENEEA. The CDR3 loop is CASSFGGPTDTQYF. The DNA of the CDR3 is TGTGCCAGCAGCTTCGGGGGGCCGACAGATACGCAGTATTTT.

There are a few counts of this clonotype. The chain combines TRBV20-1 with TRBJ1-4; TRBD1 agrees at 8 bases. The germline V gene encodes CDR1 DFQATT and CDR2 SNEGSKA (reference sequence). Germline trimming cut 2 bases from V and 9 bases from J; bases unmatched to any gene: 8. The CDR3 runs 14 residues. The CDR3 nucleotides are TGCAGTGCTAGAACCCTGACAGGGGATAAAAAACTGTTTTTT. It is translated as CSARTLTGDKKLFF.

The chain employs TRBV29-1 and TRBJ2-7; TRBD2 agrees at 13 bases. From germline, CDR1 is SQVTM and CDR2 ANQGSEA. This CDR3 comprises 12 residues. Unmatched junction bases numbered 4, after V lost 7 bases and J lost 7 bases. The CDR3 is CSAGLAGVEQYF. The CDR3 nucleotides are TGCAGCGCAGGACTAGCGGGAGTTGAGCAGTACTTC.

This clonotype was counted a few times. The chain combines TRBV20-1 with TRBJ2-3; D remains unclear. There are 14 residues in the CDR3. CDR1 is DFQATT and CDR2 is SNEGSKA in the germline V gene (reference sequence). V was shortened by 5 bases and J by 6 bases, with 18 bases between the two germline ends. The CDR3 coding sequence is TGCAGTGCTCTCCCTATGAGAGGTGACGATACGCAGTATTTT. Its protein is CSALPMRGDDTQYF.

The chain is built from TRBV11-2 and TRBJ1-2; D is unresolved. Germline V CDR1 and CDR2: SGHAT, FQNNGV. The CDR3 extends over 14 amino acids. Trimming removed 3 bases at V and 8 bases at J, with 16 bases between. The CDR3 sequence: CASSLPGEVDGYTF. DNA for the CDR3: TGTGCCAGCAGCTTGCCCGGGGAAGTCGACGGCTACACCTTC.

This chain joins TRBV7-8 and TRBJ2-2, with D perhaps assigned TRBD1 or TRBD2 (5 bases each). Deletions cut 6 bases from V and 5 bases from J, with 19 bases between. The CDR3 is 16 amino acids. CDR1 SGHVS and CDR2 FQNEAQ come from the germline V gene. The DNA of the CDR3 is TGTGCCAGCAGTCTTATAGCTGCAGAGGGGACCGGGGAGCTGTTTTTT. This translates into CASSLIAAEGTGELFF.

On this clonotype itself: The junction departs from germline at one end; a sequencing error may be responsible. V and J are TRBV29-1 and TRBJ2-1; no firm D call. The length of the CDR3 is 11 residues. Germline-derived CDR1 and CDR2 are SQVTM and ANQGSEA. For the CDR3, the DNA is TGCAGCGTTGAATCCTCCAATGAGCAGTTCTTC. This translates into CSVESSNEQFF.